These 22 T cell receptor beta chains originate from one sample sequenced in a study of T cells in Graves' hyperthyroidism and ophthalmopathy. TCR beta CDR3 regions were amplified from RNA transcripts. RT-PCR in the first round (using the HTBI primer set) targeted the TCR CDR3. TCRdb recomputed calls from the multiplex PCR reads with MiXCR, one row per CDR3 protein. The repertoire holds over 500,000 distinct CDR3 sequences, with approximately 17% as singletons. The sequenced material came from blood. The receptor set was obtained from a woman between 18 and 29 years old with Graves' ophthalmopathy.

This chain links TRBV2 with TRBJ1-2; 10 nucleotides line up with TRBD1. V shed 4 bases, J shed 3 bases, and the junction held 2 bases outside the gene matches. The CDR3 sequence is 14 residues long. Germline V gene data show CDR1 as SNHLY and CDR2 as FYNNEI. As DNA, the CDR3 is TGTGCCAGCAGTGGTGGGACAGGGGACTATGGCTACACCTTC. It yields the protein CASSGGTGDYGYTF.

The genes are TRBV28 and TRBJ2-3, with 7 bases matching TRBD2. Germline loops: CDR1 MDHEN, CDR2 SYDVKM. After removal of 5 bases from V and 2 bases from J, the junction contained 4 bases not matched to a gene. This CDR3 is built from 14 residues. Written as DNA, the CDR3 is TGTGCCAGCAGTGGGACTACTATCACAGATACGCAGTATTTT. Residues: CASSGTTITDTQYF.

This clonotype was observed a few times. This chain joins TRBV11-2 and TRBJ2-3; the match to TRBD1 covers 9 bases. The V and J ends lost 2 bases and 4 bases, in that order; junction bases with no gene match: 4. The V gene's germline CDR1 is SGHAT and CDR2 FQNNGV. This CDR3 is 15 amino acids long. For the CDR3, the DNA is TGTGCCAGCAGCTTATGGGACAGGGAAGCAGATACGCAGTATTTT. Encoded protein: CASSLWDREADTQYF.

This clonotype was counted ten times or more. The CDR3 coding sequence is TGTGCCAGCAAGGTAACAGGGCCTAACACTGAAGCTTTCTTT. This translates into CASKVTGPNTEAFF. The chain employs TRBV27 and TRBJ1-1; possibly TRBD1 for D (6 bases). The CDR3 spans 14 residues. Trimming removed 7 bases at V and 2 bases at J, with 14 bases between. Per germline, CDR1 MNHEY and CDR2 SMNVEV (reference sequence).

This clonotype was seen at least ten times. The gene calls are TRBV14 and TRBJ2-7, with D perhaps TRBD2 (8 bases). The V gene's germline CDR1 is SGHDN and CDR2 FVKESK. The CDR3 runs to 16 residues. V was pared by 4 bases and J by 1 base, with 17 bases between. CDR3 DNA: TGTGCCAGCAGCCCCTTACAGGGGACTAGTTCCTACGAGCAGTACTTC. Protein sequence: CASSPLQGTSSYEQYF.

In its sample, this clonotype was seen many times. This sequence joins TRBV12-3 or TRBV12-4 and TRBJ1-2; TRBD1 matches 9 bases. This CDR3 has 15 amino acids. Trimming cost V 3 bases and J 2 bases; bases outside gene matches: 4. The CDR3 DNA reads as TGTGCCAGCAGTTTTACAGGGGGCGGAAACTATGGCTACACCTTC. Its translation is CASSFTGGGNYGYTF.

This clonotype was counted at least ten times. V usage is TRBV11-3 and J usage is TRBJ2-3, with no clear D. Germline V CDR1 and CDR2: SGHNT, YENEEA. The CDR3 loop spans 13 amino acids. The V gene lost 4 bases and the J gene lost 1 base, with 6 bases spanning the gap. The CDR3 sequence is CASSSTGTDTQYF. The CDR3 nucleotides read TGTGCCAGCAGCTCGACCGGCACAGATACGCAGTATTTT.

This clonotype was seen a handful of times. The chain combines TRBV7-2 with TRBJ1-2; possibly TRBD1 for D (6 bases). Germline values: CDR1 SGHTA, CDR2 FQGNSA. The V gene lost 5 bases and the J gene lost 6 bases, with 10 bases spanning the gap. This CDR3 is 12 amino acids long. The CDR3: CASSINRDGYTF. For the CDR3, the DNA is TGTGCCAGCAGCATAAACAGGGATGGCTACACCTTC.

This chain links TRBV28 with TRBJ2-7; TRBD1 or TRBD2 may be the D gene (5 bases each). The germline CDR1 and CDR2 sequences are MDHEN and SYDVKM. The length of the CDR3 is 14 residues. V lost 6 bases, J lost 9 bases, and 21 bases lay in between. CDR3 bases: TGTGCCAGCAGCACCGGGACCGAACTTTTTGGGCAGTACTTC. This encodes CASSTGTELFGQYF. The whole variable domain, remainder taken from reference TRBV28 and TRBJ2-7, is DVKVTQSSRYLVKRTGEKVFLECVQDMDHENMFWYRQDPGLGLRLIYFSYDVKMKEKGDIPEGYSVSREKKERFSLILESASTNQTSMYLCASSTGTELFGQYFGPGTRLTVT.

V is TRBV7-9 and J is TRBJ1-2; D might be TRBD1 (6 bases). Germline V gene data show CDR1 as SEHNR and CDR2 as FQNEAQ (reference sequence). This CDR3 has 15 residues. The V gene lost 5 bases and the J gene lost 3 bases, with 16 bases spanning the gap. This CDR3 is CASSPADRPYYGYTF. Written as DNA, the CDR3 is TGTGCCAGCAGCCCTGCTGACAGGCCGTACTATGGCTACACCTTC. Supplemented by reference TRBV7-9 and TRBJ1-2, the full variable domain reads DTGVSQNPRHKITKRGQNVTFRCDPISEHNRLYWYRQTLGQGPEFLTYFQNEAQLEKSRLLSDRFSAERPKGSFSTLEIQRTEQGDSAMYLCASSPADRPYYGYTFGSGTRLTVV.

This clonotype has ten or more counts. The J gene is TRBJ1-1, the V gene TRBV6-1; 11 bases match TRBD1. The V and J ends lost 6 bases and 4 bases, in that order; junction bases with no gene match: 4. The CDR3 contains 14 residues. Per germline, CDR1 MNHNS and CDR2 SASEGT. The CDR3 coding sequence is TGTGCCAGCAGAACCGGGACAGGGGGCACTGAAGCTTTCTTT. Translation: CASRTGTGGTEAFF.

This clonotype was observed many times. This rearrangement joins TRBV3-1 to TRBJ1-6; D is ambiguous. The CDR3 is made up of 16 amino acids. The V end lost 0 bases, the J end lost 0 bases, and 6 bases lay between the germline ends. Germline CDR1 reads LGHDT; CDR2 reads YNNKEL (reference sequence). For the CDR3, the DNA is TGTGCCAGCAGCCAAGATTTGAGCTCCTATAATTCACCCCTCCACTTT. Translated, it gives CASSQDLSSYNSPLHF.

V usage is TRBV6-1 and J usage is TRBJ1-5, with D maybe TRBD1 (5 bases). The ends were cut back, 3 bases at V and 6 bases at J, with 18 bases in the middle. CDR1 MNHNS and CDR2 SASEGT come from the germline V gene. This CDR3 has 16 amino acids. This CDR3 reads CASSDDGGGGSQPQHF. The CDR3 bases are TGTGCCAGCAGTGACGATGGGGGGGGAGGGAGTCAGCCCCAGCATTTT.

This clonotype was recorded many times. A junction boundary mismatches the germline segment, possibly from a read error. The CDR3 coding sequence is TGTGCCAGCAGCCAAGGCGCGGGGAGGAACGCTGAAGCTTTCTTT. Protein product: CASSQGAGRNAEAFF. The chain is built from TRBV3-1 and TRBJ1-1, with no clear D. This CDR3 has 15 amino acids. The germline V gene has CDR1 LGHDT and CDR2 YNNKEL (reference sequence).

This clonotype was counted ten times or more. J is TRBJ2-7 and V is TRBV7-9; TRBD2 matches at 14 bases. The germline V gene encodes CDR1 SEHNR and CDR2 FQNEAQ (reference sequence). This CDR3 is 17 amino acids long. The trim removed 5 bases at V and 1 base at J, leaving 7 bases unmatched. Written as DNA, the CDR3 is TGTGCCAGCAGCCACCGACTAGCGGGAGGGATTTCCTACGAGCAGTACTTC. Its translation: CASSHRLAGGISYEQYF. Full variable domain (missing parts from reference TRBV7-9 and TRBJ2-7): DTGVSQNPRHKITKRGQNVTFRCDPISEHNRLYWYRQTLGQGPEFLTYFQNEAQLEKSRLLSDRFSAERPKGSFSTLEIQRTEQGDSAMYLCASSHRLAGGISYEQYFGPGTRLTVT.

In its sample, this clonotype was seen many times. The chain employs TRBV5-1 and TRBJ2-7, with D perhaps assigned TRBD1 or TRBD2 (7 bases each). V was trimmed by 7 bases and J by 0 bases, leaving 20 bases between them. Per the germline V gene, CDR1 is SGHRS and CDR2 is YFSETQ. This CDR3 is 16 amino acids long. The CDR3 here is CASSTHQGGSSYEQYF. CDR3 in DNA: TGCGCCAGCTCGACACATCAGGGGGGGAGCTCCTACGAGCAGTACTTC.

In its sample, this clonotype was seen many times. The chain has TRBV20-1 and TRBJ2-7; 14 bases fit TRBD2. The CDR3 extends over 16 amino acids. With 3 bases clipped from V and 3 bases from J, the junction kept 7 bases outside the gene matches. Germline V CDR1 and CDR2: DFQATT, SNEGSKA (reference sequence). The CDR3 here is CSASLTSGGALYEQYF. CDR3 DNA sequence: TGCAGTGCTAGCCTGACTAGCGGGGGGGCCCTCTACGAGCAGTACTTC.

This clonotype was recorded many times. The rearrangement uses TRBV30 and TRBJ1-3, with D possibly matching TRBD1 (5 bases). V gave up 7 bases and J gave up 3 bases, with 16 bases separating them. Germline CDR1 and CDR2: GTSNPN and SVGIG (reference sequence). The CDR3 is 14 residues long. The DNA of the CDR3 is TGTGCCTTAATGCCAGGGTTGGGTGGAAACACCATATATTTT. Protein: CALMPGLGGNTIYF.

This clonotype was detected ten times or more. The V and J genes are TRBV4-1 and TRBJ1-1, with D unresolved. With 0 bases removed from V and 5 bases from J, the gap between germline ends came to 10 bases. The CDR3 is made up of 14 amino acids. In germline, CDR1 is MGHRA, CDR2 YSYEKL. CDR3 in amino acids: CASSQDWYRTEAFF. The CDR3 bases are TGCGCCAGCAGCCAAGATTGGTACCGGACTGAAGCTTTCTTT.

This clonotype was found once. A much larger clone lies a single base off, so this may be a read error. The chain joins TRBV6-1 to TRBJ1-2; D remains ambiguous. CDR1 and CDR2 (germline): MNHNS, SASEGT. This CDR3 has 15 amino acids. The CDR3 loop reads CACSRPDAFNYGYTF. For the CDR3, the DNA is TGTGCCTGCAGCAGGCCTGACGCTTTCAACTATGGCTACACCTTC.

This clonotype was seen ten or more times. The chain links TRBV2 to TRBJ2-2; maybe TRBD1 (5 bases). This CDR3 is 15 amino acids long. Trimming removed 2 bases from V and 6 bases from J, with 13 bases in between. In germline, CDR1 is SNHLY, CDR2 FYNNEI. CDR3 loop: CASSEQQGRAGELFF. The CDR3 DNA follows: TGTGCCAGCAGTGAACAGCAGGGAAGGGCCGGGGAGCTGTTTTTT.

The rearrangement uses TRBV18 and TRBJ1-4, with TRBD1 matching over 8 bases. Trimming removed 1 base from V and 6 bases from J; junction bases left unmatched: 1. The CDR3 consists of 14 residues. Germline V gene data show CDR1 as KGHSH and CDR2 as LQKENI. The DNA for the CDR3 is TGTGCCAGCTCACCACGGGACAGGTATGAAAAACTGTTTTTT. Amino acids: CASSPRDRYEKLFF.